This T cell receptor beta chain was observed in a study of blood T cell repertoires in COVID-19. Study-level information: The analysed material was cDNA or gDNA that came from T cells, B-cell-depleted T cells, or PBMCs.

Authors' processing steps: It was from reference gene primer amplification that nucleated cell counts were estimated. Clones were sequenced by immunoSEQ multiplex PCR, and TCRdb holds only the in-frame ones, with some missing. The V and J calls and clone size come from that table; D and trimming were worked out from the DNA. In the table there are 200,000 to 250,000 clones, approximately 86% of which are singletons. Trimming at V came to 0 bases and at J to 0 bases, leaving 3 bases not matched to a gene. Germline V gene lookup returns CDR1 SGDLS and CDR2 YYNGEE. The CDR3 consists of 16 residues. Those who participated ranged in age from about 18 to 89 years and resided in about 24 US areas. Grouping used clinical history reported by participants in a survey and questionnaire.

This chain connects TRBV9 to TRBJ2-3, with 8 bases lining up with TRBD2. The sample comprised PBMCs or T cells enriched from blood (not recorded which). This receptor was obtained from a woman in her fifties or sixties with acute COVID-19. Here the CDR3 reads CASSVGGLASTDTQYF. The DNA of the CDR3 is TGTGCCAGCAGCGTAGGAGGACTAGCCAGCACAGATACGCAGTATTTT.